This entry describes one TCR beta chain. Original analysis: Cell counts per sample came from amplifying reference gene primers. Profiled with immunoSEQ multiplex PCR; TCRdb holds only in-frame clones, not every one. Clonal size and the V and J genes are those of that table, whereas D and trimming came from the DNA. Counted here are about 120,000 clones, 85% to 90% occurring once; the ten biggest clones make up less than 30%. The data stem from a study of blood T cell repertoires in COVID-19. Across the whole study: COVID-19 samples, acute and convalescent, were from the United States, Italy and Spain. Nucleic acid was either cDNA or gDNA, and it came from T cells, B-cell-depleted T cells, or PBMCs.

Germline values: CDR1 MDHEN, CDR2 SYDVKM. J lost 1 base, V lost 3 bases, and 5 bases had no gene match. The CDR3 spans 15 residues. This TCR was recovered from a man between 65 and 85 years old with active or convalescent COVID-19. The sample consisted of peripheral blood. The chain links TRBV28 to TRBJ1-1; 7 positions match TRBD1. CDR3 sequence (DNA): TGTGCCAGCAGTTTTAGAGGGGGCGCGAACACTGAAGCTTTCTTT. Its translation is CASSFRGGANTEAFF.